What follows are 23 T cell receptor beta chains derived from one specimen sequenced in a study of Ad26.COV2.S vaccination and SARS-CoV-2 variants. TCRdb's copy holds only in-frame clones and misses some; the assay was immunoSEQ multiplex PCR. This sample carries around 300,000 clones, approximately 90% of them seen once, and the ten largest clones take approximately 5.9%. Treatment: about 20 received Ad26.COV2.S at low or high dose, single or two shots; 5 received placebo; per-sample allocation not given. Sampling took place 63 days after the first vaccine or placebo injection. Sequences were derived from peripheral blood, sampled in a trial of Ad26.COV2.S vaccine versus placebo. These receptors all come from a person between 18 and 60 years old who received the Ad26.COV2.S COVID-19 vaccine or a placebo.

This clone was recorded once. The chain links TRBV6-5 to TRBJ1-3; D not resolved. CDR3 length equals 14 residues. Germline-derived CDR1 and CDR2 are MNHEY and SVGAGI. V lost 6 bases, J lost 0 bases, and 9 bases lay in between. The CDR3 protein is CASRPQSSGNTIYF. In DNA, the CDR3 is TGTGCCAGCAGACCACAAAGCTCTGGAAACACCATATATTTT.

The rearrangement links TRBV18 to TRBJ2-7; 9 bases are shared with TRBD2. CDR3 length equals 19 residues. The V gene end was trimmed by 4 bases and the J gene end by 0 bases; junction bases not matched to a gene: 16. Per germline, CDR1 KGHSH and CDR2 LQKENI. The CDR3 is CASSLLTSGNFLNSYEQYF. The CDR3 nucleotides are TGTGCCAGCTCACTACTGACTAGCGGAAATTTCTTAAACTCCTACGAGCAGTACTTC.

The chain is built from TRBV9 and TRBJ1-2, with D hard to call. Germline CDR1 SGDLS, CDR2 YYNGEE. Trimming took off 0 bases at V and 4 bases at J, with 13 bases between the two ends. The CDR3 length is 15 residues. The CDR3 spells CASSVDSGSTYGYTF. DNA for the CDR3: TGTGCCAGCAGCGTAGATTCGGGCTCGACCTATGGCTACACCTTC.

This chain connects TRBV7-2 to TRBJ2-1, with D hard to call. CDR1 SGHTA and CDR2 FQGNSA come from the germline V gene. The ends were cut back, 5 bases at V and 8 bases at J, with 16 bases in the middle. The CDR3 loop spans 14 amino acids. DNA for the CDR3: TGTGCCAGCAGCCTGCGTTGGGGTATGGATGAGCAGTTCTTC. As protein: CASSLRWGMDEQFF.

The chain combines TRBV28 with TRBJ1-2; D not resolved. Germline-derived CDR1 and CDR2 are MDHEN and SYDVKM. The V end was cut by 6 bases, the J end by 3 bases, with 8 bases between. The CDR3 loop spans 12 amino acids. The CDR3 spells CASRVTDYGYTF. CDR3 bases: TGTGCCAGCAGGGTTACGGACTATGGCTACACCTTC.

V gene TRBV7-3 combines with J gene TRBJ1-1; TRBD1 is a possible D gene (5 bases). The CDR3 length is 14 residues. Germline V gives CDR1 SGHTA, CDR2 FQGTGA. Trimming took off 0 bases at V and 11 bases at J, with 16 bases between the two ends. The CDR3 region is CASSLTHPGTLAFF. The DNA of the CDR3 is TGTGCCAGCAGCTTAACGCACCCGGGGACGTTGGCTTTCTTT.

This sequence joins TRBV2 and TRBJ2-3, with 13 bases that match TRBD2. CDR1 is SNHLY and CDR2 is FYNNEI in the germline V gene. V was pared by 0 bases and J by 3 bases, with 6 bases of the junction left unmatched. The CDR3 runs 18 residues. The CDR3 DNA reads TGTGCCAGCAGTGAAGCAAGGACTAGCGGGGGCTATACAGATACGCAGTATTTT. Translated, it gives CASSEARTSGGYTDTQYF.

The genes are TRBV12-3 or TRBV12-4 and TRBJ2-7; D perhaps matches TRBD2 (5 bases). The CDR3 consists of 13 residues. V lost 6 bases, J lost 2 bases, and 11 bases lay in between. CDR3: CASRNREAYEQYF. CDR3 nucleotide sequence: TGTGCCAGCAGGAACCGGGAAGCCTACGAGCAGTACTTC.

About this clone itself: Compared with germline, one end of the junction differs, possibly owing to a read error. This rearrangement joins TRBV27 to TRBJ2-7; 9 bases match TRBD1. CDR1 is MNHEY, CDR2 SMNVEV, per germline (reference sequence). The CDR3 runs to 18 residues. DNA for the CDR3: TGTGCCAGCACTTTAAGGGACAGGGTATCATTTTTCTCCTACGAGCAGTACTTC. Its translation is CASTLRDRVSFFSYEQYF.

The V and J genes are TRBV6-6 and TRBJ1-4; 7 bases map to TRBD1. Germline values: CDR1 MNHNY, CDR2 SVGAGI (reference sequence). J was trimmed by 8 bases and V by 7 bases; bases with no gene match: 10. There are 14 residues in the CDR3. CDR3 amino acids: CASTLIGTEEKLFF. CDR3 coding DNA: TGTGCCAGCACCCTAATCGGGACAGAAGAAAAACTGTTTTTT.

This chain's CDR3 is CASSRGLGGSYEQYF. The CDR3 DNA reads TGTGCCAGCAGCCGAGGGTTGGGGGGGTCATACGAGCAGTACTTC. The chain links TRBV7-6 to TRBJ2-7; 7 bases fit TRBD2. The germline V gene has CDR1 SGHVS and CDR2 FNYEAQ. J lost 4 bases, V lost 5 bases, and 11 bases had no gene match. The CDR3 contains 15 residues.

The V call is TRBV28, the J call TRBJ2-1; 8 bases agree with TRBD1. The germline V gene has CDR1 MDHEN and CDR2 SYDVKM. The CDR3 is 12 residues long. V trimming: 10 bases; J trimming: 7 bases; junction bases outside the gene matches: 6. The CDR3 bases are TGTGCCATCACTACAGGGGGAAATGAGCAGTTCTTC. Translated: CAITTGGNEQFF. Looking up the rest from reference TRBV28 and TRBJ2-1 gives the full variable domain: DVKVTQSSRYLVKRTGEKVFLECVQDMDHENMFWYRQDPGLGLRLIYFSYDVKMKEKGDIPEGYSVSREKKERFSLILESASTNQTSMYLCAITTGGNEQFFGPGTRLTVL.

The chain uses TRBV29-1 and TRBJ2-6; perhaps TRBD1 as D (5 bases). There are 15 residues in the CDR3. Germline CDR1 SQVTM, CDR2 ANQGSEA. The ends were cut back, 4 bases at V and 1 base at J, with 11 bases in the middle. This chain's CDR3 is CSVVGAGSGANVLTF. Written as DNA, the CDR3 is TGCAGCGTTGTAGGGGCAGGGTCTGGGGCCAACGTCCTGACTTTC.

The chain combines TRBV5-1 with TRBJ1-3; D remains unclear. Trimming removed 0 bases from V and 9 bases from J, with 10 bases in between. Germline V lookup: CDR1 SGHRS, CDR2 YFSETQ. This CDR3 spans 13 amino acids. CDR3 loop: CASSLDNAGTIYF. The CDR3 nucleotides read TGCGCCAGCAGCTTGGACAATGCAGGCACCATATATTTT.

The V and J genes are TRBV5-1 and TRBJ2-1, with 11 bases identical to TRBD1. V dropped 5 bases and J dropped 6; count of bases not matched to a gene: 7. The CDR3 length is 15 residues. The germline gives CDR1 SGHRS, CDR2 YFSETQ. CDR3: CASSNPGQGGNEQFF. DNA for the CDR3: TGCGCCAGCAGTAATCCGGGACAGGGGGGCAATGAGCAGTTCTTC.

CDR3: CASSIASGDSYNEQFF. Here the CDR3 DNA reads TGTGCCAGTAGTATCGCTAGCGGGGACTCCTACAATGAGCAGTTCTTC. The rearrangement uses TRBV19 and TRBJ2-1, with 9 bases fitting TRBD2. The germline V gene has CDR1 LNHDA and CDR2 SQIVND (reference sequence). V shed 3 bases, J shed 0 bases, and the junction held 3 bases outside the gene matches. CDR3 length: 16 amino acids. Supplemented by reference TRBV19 and TRBJ2-1, the full variable domain reads DGGITQSPKYLFRKEGQNVTLSCEQNLNHDAMYWYRQDPGQGLRLIYYSQIVNDFQKGDIAEGYSVSREKKESFPLTVTSAQKNPTAFYLCASSIASGDSYNEQFFGPGTRLTVL.

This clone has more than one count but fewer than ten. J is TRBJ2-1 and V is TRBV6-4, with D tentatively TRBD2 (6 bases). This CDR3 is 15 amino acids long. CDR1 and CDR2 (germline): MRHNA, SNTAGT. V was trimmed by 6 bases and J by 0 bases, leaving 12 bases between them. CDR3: CASSETSSSYNEQFF. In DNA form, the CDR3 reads TGTGCCAGCAGCGAAACTAGCAGCTCCTACAATGAGCAGTTCTTC.

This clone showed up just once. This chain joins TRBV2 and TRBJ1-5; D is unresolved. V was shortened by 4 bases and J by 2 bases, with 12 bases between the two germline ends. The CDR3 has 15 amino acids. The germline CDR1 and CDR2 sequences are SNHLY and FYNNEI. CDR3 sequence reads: CASSVQGSRNQPQHF. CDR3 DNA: TGTGCCAGCAGTGTACAAGGGTCCCGCAATCAGCCCCAGCATTTT.

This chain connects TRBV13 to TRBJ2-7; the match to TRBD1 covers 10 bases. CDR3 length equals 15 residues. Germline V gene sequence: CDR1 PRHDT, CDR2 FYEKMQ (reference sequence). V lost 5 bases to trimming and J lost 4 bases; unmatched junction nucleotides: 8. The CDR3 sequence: CASSERQGAWYEQYF. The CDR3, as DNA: TGTGCCAGCAGCGAACGACAGGGGGCTTGGTACGAGCAGTACTTC.

DNA of the CDR3: TGTGCCAGCAGTTTAATCGGGACAGAAGCTTTCTTT. It encodes CASSLIGTEAFF. V usage is TRBV27 and J usage is TRBJ1-1, with a possible D match to TRBD1 (6 bases). V lost 2 bases to trimming and J lost 8 bases, with 9 bases between them. CDR3 length: 12 residues. Germline V gene lookup returns CDR1 MNHEY and CDR2 SMNVEV (reference sequence).

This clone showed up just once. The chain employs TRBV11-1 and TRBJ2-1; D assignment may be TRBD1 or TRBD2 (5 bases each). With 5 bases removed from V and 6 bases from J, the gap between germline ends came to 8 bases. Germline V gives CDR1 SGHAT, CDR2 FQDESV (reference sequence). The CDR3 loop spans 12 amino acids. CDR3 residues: CASSQGTNEQFF. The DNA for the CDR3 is TGTGCCAGCAGCCAAGGGACCAATGAGCAGTTCTTC.

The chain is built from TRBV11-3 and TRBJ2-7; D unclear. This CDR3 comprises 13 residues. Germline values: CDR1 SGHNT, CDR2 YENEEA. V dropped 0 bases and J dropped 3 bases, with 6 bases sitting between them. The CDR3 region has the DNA TGTGCCAGCAGCTTAGAGGCCGGCTACGAGCAGTACTTC. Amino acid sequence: CASSLEAGYEQYF.

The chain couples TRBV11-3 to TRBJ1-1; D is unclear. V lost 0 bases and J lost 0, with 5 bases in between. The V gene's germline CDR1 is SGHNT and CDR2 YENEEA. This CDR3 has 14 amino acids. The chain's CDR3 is CASSLDSMNTEAFF. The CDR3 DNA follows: TGTGCCAGCAGCTTAGACAGCATGAACACTGAAGCTTTCTTT.